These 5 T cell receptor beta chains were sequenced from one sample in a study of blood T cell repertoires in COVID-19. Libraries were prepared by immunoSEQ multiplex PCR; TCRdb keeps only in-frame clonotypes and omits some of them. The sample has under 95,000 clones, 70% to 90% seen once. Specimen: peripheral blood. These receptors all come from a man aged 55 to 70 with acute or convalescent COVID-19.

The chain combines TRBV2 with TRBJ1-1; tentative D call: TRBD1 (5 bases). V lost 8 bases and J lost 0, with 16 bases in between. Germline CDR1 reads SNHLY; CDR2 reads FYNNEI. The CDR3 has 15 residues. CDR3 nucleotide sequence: TGTGCCAGCCCCGCGCAGGGTCCCCTGAACACTGAAGCTTTCTTT. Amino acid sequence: CASPAQGPLNTEAFF.

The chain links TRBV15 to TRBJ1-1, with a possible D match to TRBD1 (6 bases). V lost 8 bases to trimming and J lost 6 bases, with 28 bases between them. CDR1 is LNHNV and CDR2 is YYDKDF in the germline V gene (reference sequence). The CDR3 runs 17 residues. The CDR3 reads CATSKSWGGEVLPEAFF. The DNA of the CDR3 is TGTGCCACCTCAAAAAGTTGGGGGGGCGAGGTATTACCTGAAGCTTTCTTT.

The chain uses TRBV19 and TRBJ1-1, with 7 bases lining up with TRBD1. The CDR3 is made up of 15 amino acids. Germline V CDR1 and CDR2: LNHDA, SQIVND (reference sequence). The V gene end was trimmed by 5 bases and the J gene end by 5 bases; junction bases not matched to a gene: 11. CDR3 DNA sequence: TGTGCCAGTAGTCTCCCGACAGGGCGTGGGACTGAAGCTTTCTTT. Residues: CASSLPTGRGTEAFF.

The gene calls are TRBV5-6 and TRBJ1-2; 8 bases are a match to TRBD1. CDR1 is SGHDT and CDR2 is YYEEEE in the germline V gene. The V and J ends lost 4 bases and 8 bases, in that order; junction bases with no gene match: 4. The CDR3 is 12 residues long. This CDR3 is CASSKRTGGYTF. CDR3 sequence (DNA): TGTGCCAGCAGCAAACGGACAGGGGGCTACACCTTC.

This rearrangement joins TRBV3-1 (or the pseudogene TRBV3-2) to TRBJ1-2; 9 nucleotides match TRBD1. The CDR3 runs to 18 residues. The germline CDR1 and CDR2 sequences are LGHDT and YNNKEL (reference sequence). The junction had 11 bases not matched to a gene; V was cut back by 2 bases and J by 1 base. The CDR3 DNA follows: TGTGCCAGCAGCCAAATTTCCCCGAGGACAGGGGTTAACTATGGCTACACCTTC. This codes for CASSQISPRTGVNYGYTF.